These 10 T cell receptor beta chains came from one sample sequenced in a study of blood T cells in healthy people across ages. PCR was performed a second time for roughly 7 to 12 cycles using a sample-barcoded 5' primer and a J-beta primer mix. TCRdb passed the 5' RACE reads through MiXCR, listing each CDR3 protein once. The data show some 780,000 distinct CDR3 sequences, roughly three fifths seen once. Sample: blood. The receptor source for this set is a man aged 35 to 55 in good health.

This clonotype occurred a few times. V usage is TRBV5-1 and J usage is TRBJ2-7; 9 positions match TRBD2. This CDR3 comprises 16 residues. Germline V gives CDR1 SGHRS, CDR2 YFSETQ. The ends lost 4 bases at V and 0 bases at J; junction bases unmatched: 8. CDR3 sequence reads: CASSRSDSGSSYEQYF. DNA for the CDR3: TGCGCCAGCAGCCGAAGCGATAGCGGGAGCTCCTACGAGCAGTACTTC.

This clonotype was counted between two and nine times. J is TRBJ2-5 and V is TRBV3-1, with D maybe TRBD2 (5 bases). The germline V gene has CDR1 LGHDT and CDR2 YNNKEL (reference sequence). This CDR3 comprises 15 residues. The germline V and J ends were trimmed by 0 bases and 1 base, with 9 bases remaining between them. CDR3 DNA sequence: TGTGCCAGCAGCCAAGATATTGCGGGCCAAGAGACCCAGTACTTC. Protein product: CASSQDIAGQETQYF.

The CDR3 sequence is CASSLALGGTEAFF. The CDR3, as DNA: TGTGCCAGCAGCTTAGCTCTTGGGGGCACTGAAGCTTTCTTT. The rearrangement joins TRBV7-6 to TRBJ1-1; weak D call: TRBD1 (5 bases). V was clipped by 0 bases and J by 4 bases, with 9 bases between them. This CDR3 region has 14 residues. Germline-derived CDR1 and CDR2 are SGHVS and FNYEAQ. Full variable domain (remainder filled in from reference TRBV7-6 and TRBJ1-1): GAGVSQSPRYKVTKRGQDVALRCDPISGHVSLYWYRQALGQGPEFLTYFNYEAQQDKSGLPNDRFSAERPEGSISTLTIQRTEQRDSAMYRCASSLALGGTEAFFGQGTRLTVV.

A few counts support this clonotype. This chain uses TRBV6-6 with TRBJ2-3; 10 bases align to TRBD2. This CDR3 is built from 16 residues. J gave up 6 bases and V 2 bases, and 8 bases lay outside the gene matches. CDR1 is MNHNY and CDR2 is SVGAGI in the germline V gene (reference sequence). CDR3 coding DNA: TGTGCCAGCAGTTACCTCAAGCGGGAGGGCAGTGATACGCAGTATTTT. This codes for CASSYLKREGSDTQYF.

The rearrangement joins TRBV6-5 to TRBJ2-5; D perhaps matches TRBD2 (7 bases). The length of the CDR3 is 14 residues. Trimming left V 8 bases short and J 5 bases short, with 18 bases between. Germline-derived CDR1 and CDR2 are MNHEY and SVGAGI. The CDR3 here is CASLQGGPGETQYF. Written as DNA, the CDR3 is TGTGCCAGCCTACAGGGAGGGCCAGGGGAGACCCAGTACTTC.

This clonotype has a count of ten or more. The chain is built from TRBV29-1 and TRBJ2-5; D is uncertain. The germline gives CDR1 SQVTM, CDR2 ANQGSEA. The V and J ends lost 4 bases and 11 bases respectively, with 17 bases between them. The CDR3 spans 12 residues. The DNA for the CDR3 is TGCAGCGTTGTACGGTCGGTGAATGAGCAGTACTTC. Translation gives CSVVRSVNEQYF.

The rearrangement uses TRBV27 and TRBJ1-4; 7 nucleotides align to TRBD1. This CDR3 has 14 amino acids. Germline CDR1 and CDR2: MNHEY and SMNVEV (reference sequence). J gave up 7 bases and V 5 bases, and 7 bases lay outside the gene matches. CDR3 nucleotide sequence: TGTGCCAGCAGTCACCAGACAGGGACTGAAAAACTGTTTTTT. Translated: CASSHQTGTEKLFF.

A few counts support this clonotype. J is TRBJ2-5 and V is TRBV29-1; 14 bases line up with TRBD2. Germline CDR1 is SQVTM and CDR2 is ANQGSEA. CDR3 length: 15 residues. V lost 4 bases and J lost 1; bases outside the gene matches: 2. As DNA, the CDR3 is TGCAGCGTTGGGACTAGCGGGGGGATCCAAGAGACCCAGTACTTC. It specifies CSVGTSGGIQETQYF.

The table lists this clonotype with a few counts. The chain links TRBV7-3 to TRBJ2-7; 15 nucleotides agree with TRBD2. Germline V CDR1 and CDR2: SGHTA, FQGTGA. CDR3 length equals 20 residues. Trimming at V came to 1 base and at J to 2 bases, leaving 12 bases not matched to a gene. CDR3 bases: TGTGCCAGCAGCTTAAGATGGAGGGGGACTAGCGGGGGGTCCACCTACGAGCAGTACTTC. This encodes CASSLRWRGTSGGSTYEQYF.

The rearrangement joins TRBV5-1 to TRBJ1-2; D not certain. Trimming left V 0 bases short and J 6 bases short, with 12 bases between. The germline gives CDR1 SGHRS, CDR2 YFSETQ. This CDR3 comprises 14 residues. The CDR3 spells CASSLGMDSHGYTF. Written as DNA, the CDR3 is TGCGCCAGCAGCTTGGGCATGGACTCGCATGGCTACACCTTC.